This TCR beta chain is from a study of T cell changes during pregnancy in multiple sclerosis. The CDR3 has 17 amino acids. The V gene's germline CDR1 is LNHDA and CDR2 SQIVND (reference sequence). Between the trimmed V and J ends, which lost 4 bases and 2 bases, there was a span of 17 bases. Assay: immunoSEQ multiplex PCR; the TCRdb copy retains only in-frame clones and omits some. The table has 90,000 to 130,000 clones, approximately 90% seen once. The genes are TRBV19 and TRBJ2-2, with D possibly matching TRBD1 (6 bases). The material sequenced was peripheral blood, taken in the third trimester of pregnancy. The origin of this receptor is a female donor with multiple sclerosis, enrolled in a pregnancy study. The CDR3 protein is CASSRSSRTANTGELFF. As DNA, the CDR3 is TGTGCCAGTAGTAGGTCGTCCAGGACAGCCAACACCGGGGAGCTGTTTTTT.